These T cell receptor beta chains were read from a single sample in a study of blood T cell repertoires in COVID-19. TCRdb's table, derived via immunoSEQ multiplex PCR, lists solely in-frame clones and lacks some. The sample includes roughly 120,000 clones, 75% to 90% of them seen just once. The source material was peripheral blood. The source is a woman in her 70s with acute or convalescent COVID-19. CDR3s include the opening cysteine and the closing phenylalanine or tryptophan. The order of the fields is clone size, D gene, V gene, J gene, CDR3 protein, CDR3 DNA. The D gene is left open where the match is weak. Only some rows state a clone size, as once, few, many or a class for expanded clones.

>.|.|TRBV19|TRBJ2-1
CASNIQGPIPNEQFF
TGTGCCAGTAACATACAGGGACCAATCCCCAATGAGCAGTTCTTC
>.|.|TRBV5-6|TRBJ1-6
CASRGELDNSPLHF
TGTGCCTCCAGGGGCGAACTGGATAATTCACCCCTCCACTTT
>.|.|TRBV2|TRBJ1-5
CASRSRYGNQPQHF
TGTGCCAGCAGGTCGAGATATGGCAATCAGCCCCAGCATTTT
>few|TRBD1|TRBV5-4|TRBJ1-1
CASSSTGGMNTEAFF
TGTGCCAGCAGCTCCACAGGGGGGATGAACACTGAAGCTTTCTTT
>.|TRBD2|TRBV6-5|TRBJ2-1
CASRKPAAGGNEQFF
TGTGCCAGCAGAAAACCTGCGGCGGGGGGCAATGAGCAGTTCTTC
>few|.|TRBV9|TRBJ2-1
CASSSGMSNEQFF
TGTGCCAGCAGCTCGGGTATGTCGAATGAGCAGTTCTTC
>.|TRBD1|TRBV6-1|TRBJ2-7
CASSETGALGEQYF
TGTGCCAGCAGTGAGACAGGGGCCCTTGGCGAGCAGTACTTC
>.|.|TRBV28|TRBJ1-1
CASSLGRNEAFF
TGTGCCAGCAGTTTAGGCAGGAATGAAGCTTTCTTT
>once|.|TRBV14|TRBJ1-1
CASSQGRGLNTEAFF
TGTGCCAGCAGCCAAGGGAGGGGATTGAACACTGAAGCTTTCTTT
>.|.|TRBV7-2|TRBJ1-4
CASSWSAGVYEKLFF
TGTGCCAGCAGCTGGTCGGCAGGGGTATATGAAAAACTGTTTTTT
>.|.|TRBV19|TRBJ1-5
CASSPGGGPPPNQPQHF
TGTGCCAGTAGTCCGGGCGGGGGGCCCCCGCCCAATCAGCCCCAGCATTTT
>.|.|TRBV30|TRBJ1-4
CAWSGYVVLGREKLFF
TGTGCCTGGAGTGGATATGTAGTGCTGGGGAGGGAAAAACTGTTTTTT
>.|.|TRBV7-7|TRBJ2-2
CASSLRGTGELFF
TGTGCTAGCAGCCTACGGGGGACCGGGGAGCTGTTTTTT
>.|TRBD1|TRBV12-3/TRBV12-4|TRBJ1-2
CASSRTGEGYTF
TGTGCCAGCAGCCGGACAGGGGAAGGCTACACCTTC
>.|.|TRBV10-1|TRBJ1-5
CASSEGPYQPQHF
TGCGCCAGCAGTGAGGGGCCCTATCAGCCCCAGCATTTT
>.|TRBD2|TRBV13|TRBJ2-5
CASTPGGSGDETQYF
TGTGCCAGCACTCCGGGGGGGAGCGGAGACGAGACCCAGTACTTC
>.|TRBD2|TRBV7-7|TRBJ2-1
CASSLASGEYNEQFF
TGTGCCAGCAGCTTAGCTAGCGGGGAGTACAATGAGCAGTTCTTC
>.|.|TRBV7-3|TRBJ1-1
CASSSLGGRGTEAFF
TGTGCCAGCAGCTCCCTTGGTGGCAGGGGCACTGAAGCTTTCTTT
>.|.|TRBV10-3|TRBJ2-3
CAISESNLSVDTDTQYF
TGTGCCATCAGTGAGTCAAATTTGAGTGTTGACACAGATACGCAGTATTTT
>.|TRBD1|TRBV24-1|TRBJ2-5
CATSDSYRGETQYF
TGTGCCACCAGTGATTCCTACAGGGGTGAGACCCAGTACTTC
>.|TRBD1|TRBV19|TRBJ2-6
CASSEGRGTGPSSGANVLTF
TGTGCCAGTAGTGAGGGTAGAGGGACAGGGCCAAGCTCTGGGGCCAACGTCCTGACTTTC
>.|TRBD1|TRBV6-5|TRBJ2-7
CASSYSRTGIYEQYF
TGTGCCAGCAGTTACTCAAGGACAGGGATCTACGAGCAGTACTTC
>.|.|TRBV10-3|TRBJ1-5
CAISPEGNQPQHF
TGTGCCATCAGCCCAGAAGGCAATCAGCCCCAGCATTTT
>.|.|TRBV6-6|TRBJ1-2
CASSAPRNYGYTF
TGTGCCAGCAGTGCGCCTAGGAACTATGGCTACACCTTC
>.|.|TRBV19|TRBJ1-5
CASRPGGQPQHF
TGTGCCAGTAGGCCCGGAGGTCAGCCCCAGCATTTT
>.|.|TRBV6-5|TRBJ1-1
CASSYSKGYHTEAFF
TGTGCCAGCAGTTACTCGAAGGGGTATCACACTGAAGCTTTCTTT
>.|.|TRBV4-1|TRBJ1-1
CASSQGLGGTNTEAFF
TGCGCCAGCAGCCAAGGACTAGGTGGGACGAACACTGAAGCTTTCTTT
>.|.|TRBV6-1|TRBJ1-2
CASSENARYGYTF
TGTGCCAGCAGTGAAAATGCCAGGTATGGCTACACCTTC